This T cell receptor beta chain was sequenced during a study of blood T cells in healthy people across ages. Primed by a sample-barcoded 5' primer and a J-beta primer mix, a second PCR proceeded for about 6 to 11 cycles. Individual samples furnished no less than 2.5 million CDR3-containing paired-end reads apiece. Via MiXCR, TCRdb re-called the 5' RACE reads, giving one row per CDR3 protein. The sample yields about 800,000 distinct CDR3 sequences, roughly 25% seen once. General observations from the study: Naive and antigen-experienced cells were not separated, limiting conclusive comparison.

Trimming removed 4 bases from V and 1 base from J, with 4 bases in between. This CDR3 spans 11 amino acids. Germline assignment: CDR1 DFQATT and CDR2 SNEGSKA (reference sequence). With respect to this clonotype: Its target is not known.

The data also belong to a second study, concerning T cells of mothers and their children. In that study: It was found that thymic selection shapes TCR recombination output similarly in related and unrelated pairs.

The genes are TRBV20-1 and TRBJ1-1; no clear D gene. The TCR originated in a boy between 10 and 17 years old in good health. The sequenced sample consisted of blood. CDR3 sequence: CSATSNTEAFF. The DNA of the CDR3 is TGCAGTGCTACGTCGAACACTGAAGCTTTCTTT.